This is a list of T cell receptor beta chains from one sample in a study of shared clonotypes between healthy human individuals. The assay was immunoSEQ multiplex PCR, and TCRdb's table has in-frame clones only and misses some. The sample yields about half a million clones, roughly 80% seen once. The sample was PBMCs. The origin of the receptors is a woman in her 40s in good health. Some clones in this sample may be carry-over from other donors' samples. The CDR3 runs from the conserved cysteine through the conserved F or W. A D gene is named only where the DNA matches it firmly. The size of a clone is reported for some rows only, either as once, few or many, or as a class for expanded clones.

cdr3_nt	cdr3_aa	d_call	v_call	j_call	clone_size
TGTGCCAGCAGTGTGGTCAGGGGGAACACCGGGGAGCTGTTTTTT	CASSVVRGNTGELFF	-	TRBV6-4	TRBJ2-2	-
TGCGCCAGCAGCCCCAGACAGAGCTCCTACAATGAGCAGTTCTTC	CASSPRQSSYNEQFF	-	TRBV5-1	TRBJ2-1	many
TGTGCCAGCAGCTCCCTGACTAGCGGGACACGCACAGATACGCAGTATTTT	CASSSLTSGTRTDTQYF	TRBD2	TRBV13	TRBJ2-3	-
TGTGCCAGCAACCCGGGACTAGCGGGGACCGGGGAGCTGTTTTTT	CASNPGLAGTGELFF	TRBD2	TRBV6-5	TRBJ2-2	-
TGTGCCAGCAGTTCCCGGGAGGCCCCCGGAAAACTGTTTTTT	CASSSREAPGKLFF	-	TRBV6-1	TRBJ1-4	-
TGTGCCAGCAGCCCTCTAGGGGCTCGGACTGAAGCTTTCTTT	CASSPLGARTEAFF	-	TRBV5-6	TRBJ1-1	-
TGTGCCTGGGGACCCGGGACACCGGACATTCAGTACTTC	CAWGPGTPDIQYF	-	TRBV30	TRBJ2-4	many
TGTGCCAGCAGCTTAAACGACAGGGTCGGAGGCTACACCTTC	CASSLNDRVGGYTF	TRBD1	TRBV7-3	TRBJ1-2	few
TGTGCCAGCAGCTTAAGGGACTACTTACAAGAGACCCAGTACTTC	CASSLRDYLQETQYF	TRBD2	TRBV7-9	TRBJ2-5	-
TGTGCCAGCAGTCCTATTGACACCTACACTGAAGCTTTCTTT	CASSPIDTYTEAFF	-	TRBV2	TRBJ1-1	once
TGTGCCACCAGCATGAACAGGGGATACTACGAGCAGTACTTC	CATSMNRGYYEQYF	TRBD1	TRBV15	TRBJ2-7	-
TGTGCCAGCAGCCCGAAAACTAGCGTACGCGAGCAGTACTTC	CASSPKTSVREQYF	TRBD2	TRBV7-8	TRBJ2-7	-
TGTGCCAGCAGCTCTTGGGGAATTCCATCCAATGAGCAGTTCTTC	CASSSWGIPSNEQFF	-	TRBV5-4	TRBJ2-1	-
TGTGCCAGCAGTTTATGGAGAGGGGAAGCTTTCTTT	CASSLWRGEAFF	-	TRBV28	TRBJ1-1	-
TGTGCCAGCAGTCCGCCGGGACTAGCGGGGTCCGGGGAGACCCAGTACTTC	CASSPPGLAGSGETQYF	TRBD2	TRBV28	TRBJ2-5	-
TGTGCCAGCAGCTTTTTAGAGACCCAGTACTTC	CASSFLETQYF	-	TRBV11-2	TRBJ2-5	-
TGTGCCAGCAGTGTGGGGCAGGGGTGGGGGACTGAAGCTTTCTTT	CASSVGQGWGTEAFF	-	TRBV28	TRBJ1-1	-
TGTGCCAGCAGCCCGGGGGTTGGACCCGGGGAGCTGTTTTTT	CASSPGVGPGELFF	-	TRBV11-3	TRBJ2-2	-
TGTGCCAGCAGTGGCTCTACTAGCGGGAGGGGGGATGAGCAGTTCTTC	CASSGSTSGRGDEQFF	TRBD2	TRBV2	TRBJ2-1	-
TGTGCCAGCAGCGTAGCGGCTAGCACAACCTACAATGAGCAGTTCTTC	CASSVAASTTYNEQFF	-	TRBV9	TRBJ2-1	-
TGTGCCAGCTCACCAGGTTGGGTGGGCAATGAGCAGTTCTTC	CASSPGWVGNEQFF	-	TRBV18	TRBJ2-1	once
TGCGCCAGCAGCTTGGGATTTGCGCGGGAGGGCAATGAAAAACTGTTTTTT	CASSLGFAREGNEKLFF	-	TRBV5-1	TRBJ1-4	-
TGCGCCAGCAGCCAAGTTGCGGGACAGATCTATGGCTACACCTTC	CASSQVAGQIYGYTF	TRBD1	TRBV4-1	TRBJ1-2	-
TGCGCCAGCAGCTTGGGGGTTTCGGGAGTGGGGACAGATACGCAGTATTTT	CASSLGVSGVGTDTQYF	-	TRBV5-1	TRBJ2-3	-
TGTGCCAGCAGCGCAGACCCGGGACAGGGGGCATTAAACACCATATATTTT	CASSADPGQGALNTIYF	TRBD1	TRBV7-6	TRBJ1-3	once
TGTGCCAGCAAACTGGTCAGAATGAACACTGAAGCTTTCTTT	CASKLVRMNTEAFF	-	TRBV6-4	TRBJ1-1	-
TGTGCCAGCAGCTCAAGACAGGGGTTTTATGGCGAGCAGTACTTC	CASSSRQGFYGEQYF	TRBD1	TRBV7-6	TRBJ2-7	-
TGTGCCAGCAGTTACAACAGGGTTACTAACTATGGCTACACCTTC	CASSYNRVTNYGYTF	-	TRBV27	TRBJ1-2	-
TGCGCCAGCAGCCAAGTTAGGAGGAACACCGGGGAGCTGTTTTTT	CASSQVRRNTGELFF	-	TRBV4-3	TRBJ2-2	-
TGCGCCAGCAGCCACCCAGGGACTAGCGGGAGTAATGAGCAGTTCTTC	CASSHPGTSGSNEQFF	TRBD2	TRBV4-3	TRBJ2-1	-
TGTGCCACCAGGGCTAGCGGGAGGGCGAGAGAGCAGTTCTTC	CATRASGRAREQFF	TRBD2	TRBV27	TRBJ2-1	-
TGTGCCAGCAGCTTGGGACTAGCGGGAGGTGAGCAGTTCTTC	CASSLGLAGGEQFF	TRBD2	TRBV7-3	TRBJ2-1	-
TGCGCCAGCAGCTTCGGACAGGGGGTAGCCTACGAGCAGTACTTC	CASSFGQGVAYEQYF	TRBD1	TRBV5-1	TRBJ2-7	-